The rows below give T cell receptor beta chains drawn from one sample of a study of cytomegalovirus exposure and HLA in healthy donors. Clones were read by immunoSEQ multiplex PCR, and TCRdb kept only the in-frame ones, dropping some. The sample has about 120,000 clones; 70% to 90% are singletons. Input material: PBMCs. These receptors were obtained from a woman between 18 and 29 years old in good health and CMV-seropositive. The CDR3 runs from the conserved cysteine through the conserved F or W. Each record gives: clone size, J gene, D gene, V gene, CDR3 protein, CDR3 DNA. The D gene is left open where the match is weak. Clone size appears in some rows only: once, few, many, or a class for an expanded clone.

abundance: few
j_gene: TRBJ2-7
d_gene: TRBD1
v_gene: TRBV18
CDR3aa: CASSPRSGTGSEQYF
CDR3nt: TGTGCCAGCTCGCCCCGCTCCGGGACAGGCTCCGAGCAGTACTTC

abundance: -
j_gene: TRBJ2-7
d_gene: -
v_gene: TRBV9
CDR3aa: CASSVGAGPFEQYF
CDR3nt: TGTGCCAGCAGCGTGGGGGCAGGACCGTTCGAGCAGTACTTC

abundance: -
j_gene: TRBJ2-1
d_gene: TRBD2
v_gene: TRBV5-1
CDR3aa: CASRIFLAGANEQFF
CDR3nt: TGCGCCAGCAGAATATTTCTAGCGGGAGCAAATGAGCAGTTCTTC

abundance: -
j_gene: TRBJ1-2
d_gene: -
v_gene: TRBV7-9
CDR3aa: CASSLGGGRGYTF
CDR3nt: TGTGCCAGCAGCTTAGGGGGGGGTCGTGGCTACACCTTC

abundance: -
j_gene: TRBJ2-3
d_gene: TRBD2
v_gene: TRBV4-1
CDR3aa: CASSQVAGWTDTQYF
CDR3nt: TGCGCCAGCAGCCAAGTAGCGGGATGGACAGATACGCAGTATTTT

abundance: -
j_gene: TRBJ2-1
d_gene: TRBD2
v_gene: TRBV11-3
CDR3aa: CASGSHIIPSGEFIDEQFF
CDR3nt: TGTGCCAGCGGCTCCCATATTATTCCTAGCGGAGAATTTATCGATGAGCAGTTCTTC

abundance: -
j_gene: TRBJ1-1
d_gene: -
v_gene: TRBV7-9
CDR3aa: CASSSSGGTEAFF
CDR3nt: TGTGCCAGCAGCTCCTCCGGGGGAACTGAAGCTTTCTTT

abundance: -
j_gene: TRBJ2-3
d_gene: TRBD2
v_gene: TRBV5-1
CDR3aa: CASSMLAGGSTDTQYF
CDR3nt: TGCGCCAGCAGCATGTTAGCGGGGGGTAGCACAGATACGCAGTATTTT

abundance: -
j_gene: TRBJ2-2
d_gene: -
v_gene: TRBV29-1
CDR3aa: CSVPVNTGELFF
CDR3nt: TGCAGCGTTCCCGTAAACACCGGGGAGCTGTTTTTT

abundance: -
j_gene: TRBJ2-1
d_gene: TRBD2
v_gene: TRBV5-4
CDR3aa: CASSSIGLAGEDNEQFF
CDR3nt: TGTGCCAGCAGCTCGATCGGACTAGCGGGAGAAGACAATGAGCAGTTCTTC

abundance: -
j_gene: TRBJ1-1
d_gene: -
v_gene: TRBV5-1
CDR3aa: CASSLTGHMNTEAFF
CDR3nt: TGCGCCAGCAGCTTGACAGGACACATGAACACTGAAGCTTTCTTT

abundance: -
j_gene: TRBJ2-3
d_gene: TRBD2
v_gene: TRBV18
CDR3aa: CASSRLAGTTDTQYF
CDR3nt: TGTGCCAGCTCGCGACTAGCGGGGACCACAGATACGCAGTATTTT

abundance: -
j_gene: TRBJ2-7
d_gene: TRBD2
v_gene: TRBV2
CDR3aa: CASSLLAGASEQYF
CDR3nt: TGTGCCAGCAGTTTACTAGCGGGAGCATCCGAGCAGTACTTC

abundance: -
j_gene: TRBJ2-7
d_gene: TRBD1
v_gene: TRBV6-1
CDR3aa: CASSEGGTAQYEQYF
CDR3nt: TGTGCCAGCAGTGAAGGAGGGACAGCACAATACGAGCAGTACTTC

abundance: few
j_gene: TRBJ2-7
d_gene: TRBD1
v_gene: TRBV18
CDR3aa: CASSPGTASYEQYF
CDR3nt: TGTGCCAGCTCACCAGGGACAGCGTCCTACGAGCAGTACTTC

abundance: -
j_gene: TRBJ2-7
d_gene: TRBD1
v_gene: TRBV18
CDR3aa: CASSPSRGPYEQYF
CDR3nt: TGTGCCAGCTCACCATCCAGGGGGCCCTACGAGCAGTACTTC

abundance: -
j_gene: TRBJ1-1
d_gene: -
v_gene: TRBV29-1
CDR3aa: CSVVLVTNLNTEAFF
CDR3nt: TGCAGCGTTGTACTGGTTACCAATTTGAACACTGAAGCTTTCTTT

abundance: -
j_gene: TRBJ2-4
d_gene: -
v_gene: TRBV7-6
CDR3aa: CASSSGGTAPGIQYF
CDR3nt: TGTGCCAGCAGCTCAGGAGGGACGGCTCCCGGGATTCAGTACTTC

abundance: -
j_gene: TRBJ2-7
d_gene: TRBD1
v_gene: TRBV7-2
CDR3aa: CASSLPGGGSQYF
CDR3nt: TGTGCCAGCAGCTTACCAGGGGGCGGCTCGCAGTACTTC

abundance: -
j_gene: TRBJ1-6
d_gene: -
v_gene: TRBV19
CDR3aa: CASSPLTGKSSYNSPLHF
CDR3nt: TGTGCCAGTAGCCCGCTGACGGGAAAGAGCTCCTATAATTCACCCCTCCACTTT

abundance: -
j_gene: TRBJ1-2
d_gene: -
v_gene: TRBV7-9
CDR3aa: CASSRGPNYGYTF
CDR3nt: TGTGCCAGCAGTAGAGGCCCTAACTATGGCTACACCTTC

abundance: -
j_gene: TRBJ1-1
d_gene: TRBD1
v_gene: TRBV11-3
CDR3aa: CASSLEGQVNTEAFF
CDR3nt: TGTGCCAGCAGCTTAGAGGGACAGGTGAACACTGAAGCTTTCTTT

abundance: -
j_gene: TRBJ1-1
d_gene: TRBD1
v_gene: TRBV18
CDR3aa: CASSKDRVTEAFF
CDR3nt: TGTGCCAGCTCAAAAGACAGGGTCACTGAAGCTTTCTTT

abundance: -
j_gene: TRBJ1-2
d_gene: -
v_gene: TRBV6-6
CDR3aa: CASSYSTGTRVYGYTF
CDR3nt: TGTGCCAGCAGTTACTCTACCGGAACTAGGGTGTATGGCTACACCTTC

abundance: -
j_gene: TRBJ1-1
d_gene: -
v_gene: TRBV2
CDR3aa: CASSTTGNTEAFF
CDR3nt: TGTGCCAGCAGTACGACTGGGAACACTGAAGCTTTCTTT

abundance: -
j_gene: TRBJ1-1
d_gene: -
v_gene: TRBV30
CDR3aa: CAWSVNRLEAFF
CDR3nt: TGTGCCTGGAGTGTAAATAGACTAGAAGCTTTCTTT

abundance: once
j_gene: TRBJ2-5
d_gene: TRBD2
v_gene: TRBV7-6
CDR3aa: CASSTTLTSGGALETQYF
CDR3nt: TGTGCCAGCAGCACGACCCTCACTAGCGGGGGGGCCCTGGAGACCCAGTACTTC

abundance: -
j_gene: TRBJ1-1
d_gene: TRBD1
v_gene: TRBV5-6
CDR3aa: CASSLMGSTGGATEAFF
CDR3nt: TGTGCCAGCAGCCTCATGGGTTCGACAGGGGGCGCGACTGAAGCTTTCTTT

abundance: -
j_gene: TRBJ1-2
d_gene: -
v_gene: TRBV2
CDR3aa: CASSPEGGAQLYGYTF
CDR3nt: TGTGCCAGCAGCCCGGAGGGGGGGGCCCAACTTTATGGCTACACCTTC

abundance: -
j_gene: TRBJ2-7
d_gene: -
v_gene: TRBV4-1
CDR3aa: CASSQVSGHTYEQYF
CDR3nt: TGCGCCAGCAGCCAAGTATCGGGACATACCTACGAGCAGTACTTC

abundance: -
j_gene: TRBJ2-7
d_gene: TRBD1
v_gene: TRBV25-1
CDR3aa: CASRPGTVYYEQYF
CDR3nt: TGTGCCAGCAGGCCCGGGACAGTATACTACGAGCAGTACTTC

abundance: -
j_gene: TRBJ1-1
d_gene: -
v_gene: TRBV6-1
CDR3aa: CASSGLGGVLNTEAFF
CDR3nt: TGTGCCAGCAGTGGGCTCGGCGGGGTACTGAACACTGAAGCTTTCTTT

abundance: -
j_gene: TRBJ2-7
d_gene: TRBD2
v_gene: TRBV13
CDR3aa: CASSLLYASGGLPYEQYF
CDR3nt: TGTGCCAGCAGCTTACTTTACGCTAGCGGGGGCCTCCCCTACGAGCAGTACTTC

abundance: -
j_gene: TRBJ1-4
d_gene: TRBD1
v_gene: TRBV4-3
CDR3aa: CASSIGTGYEKLFF
CDR3nt: TGCGCCAGCAGCATTGGGACAGGGTATGAAAAACTGTTTTTT

abundance: -
j_gene: TRBJ2-7
d_gene: TRBD2
v_gene: TRBV10-3
CDR3aa: CAISDGTSGRFYEQYF
CDR3nt: TGTGCCATCAGTGACGGGACTAGCGGACGATTCTACGAGCAGTACTTC

abundance: -
j_gene: TRBJ1-2
d_gene: TRBD1
v_gene: TRBV4-3
CDR3aa: CASSQPKDRLTNYGYTF
CDR3nt: TGCGCCAGCAGCCAACCTAAGGACAGGCTAACTAACTATGGCTACACCTTC

abundance: -
j_gene: TRBJ2-1
d_gene: -
v_gene: TRBV5-8
CDR3aa: CASTLGGNEQFF
CDR3nt: TGTGCCAGCACCTTGGGAGGCAATGAGCAGTTCTTC

abundance: -
j_gene: TRBJ1-3
d_gene: TRBD1
v_gene: TRBV15
CDR3aa: CATSPGQGALTSGNTIYF
CDR3nt: TGTGCCACCAGCCCGGGACAGGGGGCCCTTACCTCTGGAAACACCATATATTTT

abundance: -
j_gene: TRBJ1-5
d_gene: TRBD1
v_gene: TRBV7-2
CDR3aa: CASSRQGGGGQPQHF
CDR3nt: TGTGCCAGCAGCAGGCAGGGGGGTGGAGGTCAGCCCCAGCATTTT

abundance: -
j_gene: TRBJ2-1
d_gene: -
v_gene: TRBV4-1
CDR3aa: CASSQDQRPGVSNEQFF
CDR3nt: TGCGCCAGCAGCCAAGATCAGCGTCCAGGGGTTTCCAATGAGCAGTTCTTC

abundance: -
j_gene: TRBJ1-1
d_gene: -
v_gene: TRBV9
CDR3aa: CASSVTGTNTEAFF
CDR3nt: TGTGCCAGCAGCGTCACAGGGACGAACACTGAAGCTTTCTTT

abundance: -
j_gene: TRBJ2-3
d_gene: TRBD2
v_gene: TRBV5-1
CDR3aa: CASSLGSSGPDTQYF
CDR3nt: TGCGCCAGCAGCTTGGGGTCTAGCGGTCCAGATACGCAGTATTTT

abundance: -
j_gene: TRBJ1-2
d_gene: -
v_gene: TRBV6-1
CDR3aa: CASMPGYLNGYTF
CDR3nt: TGTGCCAGCATGCCGGGGTATCTGAATGGCTACACCTTC

abundance: -
j_gene: TRBJ2-7
d_gene: -
v_gene: TRBV4-1
CDR3aa: CASSQGMGLYEQYF
CDR3nt: TGCGCCAGCAGCCAAGGAATGGGGCTCTACGAGCAGTACTTC

abundance: -
j_gene: TRBJ2-3
d_gene: TRBD1
v_gene: TRBV13
CDR3aa: CASRETGVRPDTQYF
CDR3nt: TGTGCCAGCCGGGAGACAGGGGTTAGGCCAGATACGCAGTATTTT

abundance: -
j_gene: TRBJ1-2
d_gene: TRBD1
v_gene: TRBV5-6
CDR3aa: CASSLQGVGYGYTF
CDR3nt: TGTGCCAGCAGCTTGCAGGGGGTCGGGTATGGCTACACCTTC

abundance: -
j_gene: TRBJ2-5
d_gene: TRBD2
v_gene: TRBV2
CDR3aa: CASTEAGGKTQYF
CDR3nt: TGTGCCAGCACAGAAGCGGGGGGAAAGACCCAGTACTTC

abundance: -
j_gene: TRBJ2-5
d_gene: -
v_gene: TRBV7-8
CDR3aa: CASIHTRTIQETQYF
CDR3nt: TGTGCCAGCATCCATACCCGGACAATCCAAGAGACCCAGTACTTC

abundance: -
j_gene: TRBJ2-3
d_gene: -
v_gene: TRBV21-1
CDR3aa: CASSDSEPLEREGVTDTQYF
CDR3nt: TGTGCCAGCAGCGACTCGGAGCCCCTGGAGCGGGAGGGTGTCACAGATACGCAGTATTTT

abundance: -
j_gene: TRBJ1-1
d_gene: -
v_gene: TRBV11-2
CDR3aa: CASSPRTESMNTEAFF
CDR3nt: TGTGCCAGCAGCCCACGGACAGAATCCATGAACACTGAAGCTTTCTTT

abundance: -
j_gene: TRBJ2-1
d_gene: -
v_gene: TRBV4-2
CDR3aa: CASSQDSFRDRYNEQFF
CDR3nt: TGTGCCAGCAGCCAAGATTCGTTCCGGGATCGGTACAATGAGCAGTTCTTC

abundance: once
j_gene: TRBJ1-1
d_gene: -
v_gene: TRBV14
CDR3aa: CASRNSGSGEAFF
CDR3nt: TGTGCCAGCAGGAACTCAGGGTCGGGTGAAGCTTTCTTT